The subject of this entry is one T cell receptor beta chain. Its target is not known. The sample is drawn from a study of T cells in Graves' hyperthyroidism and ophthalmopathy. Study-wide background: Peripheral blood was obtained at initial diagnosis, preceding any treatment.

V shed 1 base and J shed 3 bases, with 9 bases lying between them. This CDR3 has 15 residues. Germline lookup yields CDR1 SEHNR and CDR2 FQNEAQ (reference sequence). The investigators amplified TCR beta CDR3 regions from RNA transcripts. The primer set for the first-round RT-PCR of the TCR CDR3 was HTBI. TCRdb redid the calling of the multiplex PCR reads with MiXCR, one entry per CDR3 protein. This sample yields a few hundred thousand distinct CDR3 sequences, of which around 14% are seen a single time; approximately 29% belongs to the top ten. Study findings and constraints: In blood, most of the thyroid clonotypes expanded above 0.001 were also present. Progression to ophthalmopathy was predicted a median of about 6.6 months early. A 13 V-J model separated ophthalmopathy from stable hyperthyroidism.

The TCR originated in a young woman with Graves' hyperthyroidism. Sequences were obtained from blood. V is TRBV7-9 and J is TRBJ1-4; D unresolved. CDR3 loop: CASSLEYGSNEKLFF. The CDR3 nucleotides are TGTGCCAGCAGCTTAGAGTACGGATCTAATGAAAAACTGTTTTTT.